This T cell receptor beta chain is from a study of T-cell memory formation after mild COVID-19. Germline loops: CDR1 MDHEN, CDR2 SYDVKM. Losses at the gene ends were 7 bases for V and 4 bases for J; bases not matched to a gene: 8. The CDR3 spans 15 residues. MiXCR was run by TCRdb on the 5' RACE reads, yielding one entry per CDR3 protein. The data show about 350,000 distinct CDR3 sequences, with roughly 20% seen just once and 21% held by the top ten. The sample taken for sequencing was PBMCs or a T cell subset sorted from them (not recorded which). The origin of this receptor is a man aged 18 to 35 who had mild COVID-19 (a few samples of this study predate the infection). Cell type and time point are not known. The rearrangement joins TRBV28 to TRBJ2-7, with 12 bases matching TRBD1. The CDR3 DNA reads TGTGCCAGCACCCCGGGACAGGGGGCGTCTTACGAGCAGTACGTC. It specifies CASTPGQGASYEQYV.